One sample yielded the 21 T cell receptor beta chains listed below, sequenced in a study of blood T cells in healthy people across ages. With a J-beta primer mix and a sample-barcoded 5' primer, a second PCR ran about 6 to 11 cycles. One entry per CDR3 protein, called by TCRdb with MiXCR from the 5' RACE reads. The sample consists of 780,000 or so distinct CDR3 sequences, about 56% of them appearing once. The sequencing input was blood. Every receptor here comes from a man between 40 and 49 years old in good health.

There are a few counts of this clonotype. The V and J genes are TRBV9 and TRBJ2-5, with 8 positions matching TRBD1. Unmatched junction bases numbered 14, after V lost 0 bases and J lost 1 base. CDR1 is SGDLS and CDR2 is YYNGEE in the germline V gene. This CDR3 comprises 19 residues. CDR3 nucleotide sequence: TGTGCCAGCAGCGTAGTCGGGTTTGGGGCAGGGGGCCGCCAAGAGACCCAGTACTTC. It specifies CASSVVGFGAGGRQETQYF.

The chain carries TRBV4-3 and TRBJ2-7, with D tentatively TRBD1 (6 bases). The DNA matches TRBJ2-5 better at its end, which makes the J call doubtful. This CDR3 is 17 amino acids long. Germline assignment: CDR1 LGHNA and CDR2 YSLEER. CDR3 region: CASSQFPGEGKVETQYF. CDR3 nucleotides: TGCGCCAGCAGCCAATTTCCAGGGGAAGGGAAAGTGGAGACCCAGTACTTC.

This chain connects TRBV6-2 or TRBV6-3 to TRBJ2-5; D gene unclear. The V gene lost 7 bases and the J gene lost 2 bases, with 11 bases spanning the gap. CDR3 size: 13 residues. Germline V gene data show CDR1 as MNHEY and CDR2 as SVGEGT. The CDR3: CASNGDLQETQYF. In nucleotides, the CDR3 is TGTGCCAGCAATGGGGATCTACAAGAGACCCAGTACTTC.

V and J are TRBV28 and TRBJ2-1; 13 bases fit TRBD2. Germline assignment: CDR1 MDHEN and CDR2 SYDVKM. The ends lost 10 bases at V and 6 bases at J; junction bases unmatched: 12. The CDR3 runs 16 residues. The CDR3 region is CATALSGTSGTNEQFF. CDR3 nucleotides: TGTGCCACTGCCCTCTCCGGGACTAGCGGGACCAATGAGCAGTTCTTC.

The chain links TRBV5-1 to TRBJ1-2; no firm D call. Trimming left V 0 bases short and J 4 bases short, with 10 bases between. Germline V gene sequence: CDR1 SGHRS, CDR2 YFSETQ. CDR3 length: 14 amino acids. DNA for the CDR3: TGCGCCAGCAGCTTGGAAGCTGATGTCTATGGCTACACCTTC. Protein sequence: CASSLEADVYGYTF.

J is TRBJ1-1 and V is TRBV10-3, with TRBD1 matching over 7 bases. The CDR3 covers 15 residues. With 5 bases clipped from V and 1 base from J, the junction kept 7 bases outside the gene matches. Germline V CDR1 and CDR2: ENHRY, SYGVKD. The CDR3 DNA sequence: TGTGCCATCAGTTTGGGGGACAGTCGGAACACTGAAGCTTTCTTT. Amino acids: CAISLGDSRNTEAFF.

The chain combines TRBV29-1 with TRBJ2-1; D is unresolved. Trimming left V 4 bases short and J 6 bases short, with 16 bases between. This CDR3 comprises 14 residues. Germline V lookup: CDR1 SQVTM, CDR2 ANQGSEA. The DNA of the CDR3 is TGCAGCGTTGGGTGGGCCACCTTGGGCAATGAGCAGTTCTTC. It translates to CSVGWATLGNEQFF.

This sequence joins TRBV7-2 and TRBJ2-5; possible D gene TRBD2, 6 bases. CDR1 and CDR2 (germline): SGHTA, FQGNSA. The CDR3 covers 14 residues. With 5 bases removed from V and 2 bases from J, the gap between germline ends came to 12 bases. Written as DNA, the CDR3 is TGTGCCAGCAGCCGGGGAGGCGATCAAGAGACCCAGTACTTC. Protein sequence: CASSRGGDQETQYF.

The genes are TRBV28 and TRBJ1-6; possibly TRBD1 for D (5 bases). The V end lost 3 bases, the J end lost 15 bases, and 12 bases lay between the germline ends. There are 12 residues in the CDR3. Germline CDR1 reads MDHEN; CDR2 reads SYDVKM. CDR3 residues: CASSLGRDHLHF. The CDR3 region has the DNA TGTGCCAGCAGTTTGGGCCGGGACCACCTCCACTTT.

In this sample, this clonotype turned up a few times. CDR3: CSASMGGDLTDTQYF. In DNA, the CDR3 is TGCAGTGCTAGTATGGGGGGGGACCTCACAGATACGCAGTATTTT. The rearrangement links TRBV20-1 to TRBJ2-3, with 7 bases identical to TRBD2. The CDR3 extends over 15 amino acids. Germline V gene lookup returns CDR1 DFQATT and CDR2 SNEGSKA (reference sequence). V lost 3 bases, J lost 2 bases, and 8 bases stayed unmatched.

The chain employs TRBV27 and TRBJ2-1, with 11 positions matching TRBD2. CDR1 is MNHEY and CDR2 is SMNVEV in the germline V gene (reference sequence). J was trimmed by 4 bases and V by 7 bases; bases with no gene match: 6. This CDR3 spans 15 amino acids. DNA for the CDR3: TGTGCCAGCAACCTAGCGGGAGGCCATTACAATGAGCAGTTCTTC. Protein: CASNLAGGHYNEQFF.

A few counts support this clonotype. The rearrangement joins TRBV4-3 to TRBJ2-3; D is uncertain. Between the trimmed V and J ends, which lost 2 bases and 0 bases, there was a span of 9 bases. There are 15 residues in the CDR3. Per the germline V gene, CDR1 is LGHNA and CDR2 is YSLEER. The CDR3 sequence is CASSQRHGSTDTQYF. The CDR3 DNA is TGCGCCAGCAGCCAAAGACACGGGAGCACAGATACGCAGTATTTT.

The rearrangement joins TRBV28 to TRBJ1-4; the D is unclear. V was pared by 6 bases and J by 3 bases, with 8 bases between. The CDR3 sequence is 13 residues long. Germline values: CDR1 MDHEN, CDR2 SYDVKM. CDR3 nucleotide sequence: TGTGCCAGCAGATGGGTGCCTAATGAAAAACTGTTTTTT. It is translated as CASRWVPNEKLFF.

Points on this clonotype: This CDR3 is missing its conserved last phenylalanine or tryptophan, likely due to a read error. The rearrangement uses TRBV7-8 and TRBJ2-1; D remains unclear. The V gene lost 4 bases and the J gene lost 0 bases, with 7 bases spanning the gap. The CDR3 spans 14 residues. CDR1 and CDR2 (germline): SGHVS, FQNEAQ. DNA of the CDR3: TGTGCCAGCAGCTCGTTTAGCTCCTACAATGAGCAGTTCTTA. Its protein is CASSSFSSYNEQFL.

The rearrangement uses TRBV6-2 or TRBV6-3 and TRBJ2-6, with a weak D call TRBD1 (5 bases). In germline, CDR1 is MNHEY, CDR2 SVGEGT. Trimming left V 10 bases short and J 4 bases short, with 11 bases between. The CDR3 runs 13 residues. The CDR3: CAIRVSGANVLTF. CDR3 nucleotide sequence: TGTGCCATCAGGGTATCCGGGGCCAACGTCCTGACTTTC.

This clonotype showed up just a few times. The gene calls are TRBV7-2 and TRBJ2-3, with no clear D. From germline, CDR1 is SGHTA and CDR2 FQGNSA. This CDR3 is 14 amino acids long. Trimming shortened V by 1 base and J by 1 base, and 6 bases separated the two germline ends. CDR3 protein: CASSLDYGTDTQYF. The CDR3 DNA follows: TGTGCCAGCAGCTTAGATTATGGCACAGATACGCAGTATTTT.

This chain uses TRBV20-1 with TRBJ2-5; 11 bases map to TRBD2. CDR3 length: 17 amino acids. Germline V gene data show CDR1 as DFQATT and CDR2 as SNEGSKA (reference sequence). V trimming: 3 bases; J trimming: 2 bases; junction bases outside the gene matches: 11. DNA of the CDR3: TGCAGTGCTAGGGCGAGTACGACTAGCGGGAAACAAGAGACCCAGTACTTC. Translating it yields CSARASTTSGKQETQYF.

The chain recombines TRBV9 with TRBJ1-2; weak D call: TRBD1 (5 bases). V lost 4 bases to trimming and J lost 4 bases, with 14 bases between them. The CDR3 consists of 14 residues. The germline V gene encodes CDR1 SGDLS and CDR2 YYNGEE. This CDR3 reads CASSMGGNSYGYTF. The CDR3 DNA sequence: TGTGCCAGCAGCATGGGGGGGAACAGCTATGGCTACACCTTC.

This sequence joins TRBV12-3 or TRBV12-4 and TRBJ2-1, with TRBD2 identical over 9 bases. The junction had 5 bases not matched to a gene; V was cut back by 5 bases and J by 3 bases. This CDR3 has 15 amino acids. CDR3 loop: CASSLLAGRYNEQFF. CDR3 coding DNA: TGTGCCAGCAGTCTTCTAGCGGGGCGCTACAATGAGCAGTTCTTC.

This clonotype was recorded a few times. This chain joins TRBV25-1 and TRBJ2-7; a weak D match, TRBD2 (5 bases). The CDR3 extends over 13 amino acids. V gave up 6 bases and J gave up 2 bases, with 11 bases separating them. CDR1 is MGHDK and CDR2 is SYGVNS in the germline V gene. CDR3 loop: CASSADWPYEQYF. CDR3 in DNA: TGTGCCAGCAGCGCGGACTGGCCCTACGAGCAGTACTTC.

The chain is built from TRBV20-1 and TRBJ2-5; 11 nucleotides match TRBD2. The CDR3 runs to 14 residues. Germline V gives CDR1 DFQATT, CDR2 SNEGSKA (reference sequence). V was clipped by 6 bases and J by 11 bases; unmatched bases: 14. CDR3 region: CSAWTASGRNEQYF. In DNA, the CDR3 is TGCAGTGCGTGGACCGCTAGCGGGAGGAATGAGCAGTACTTC.